The clone carrying this T cell receptor (beta chain) was found a few times. Seattle patients were enrolled while actively infected and followed longitudinally. CDR3 length: 14 amino acids. In germline, CDR1 is SGHNT, CDR2 YYREEE (reference sequence). The V segment lost 4 bases and the J segment 5 bases; nucleotides outside the gene matches: 6. This record comes from a study of blood T cell repertoires in COVID-19. Whole-study context: Material from acute and convalescent COVID-19 was sourced from the United States, Italy and Spain. Nucleic acid was either cDNA or gDNA, and it came from T cells, B-cell-depleted T cells, or PBMCs.

In the study's own analysis: Quantification of nucleated cells was approximated via reference gene primer amplification. The repertoire was sequenced with immunoSEQ multiplex PCR; TCRdb's copy has only in-frame clones and lacks some. V, J and clone size are taken as reported in that table, and D and trimming were inferred from the DNA itself. The sample has about 260,000 clones; roughly 88% are singletons. V usage is TRBV5-4 and J usage is TRBJ1-2; TRBD1 agrees at 9 bases. The TCR sequence derives from a woman in her 70s with COVID-19, enrolled during active disease. Input material: peripheral blood. The CDR3 DNA is TGTGCCAGCAGCAGGGACAGGGAATTTTATGGCTACACCTTC. Residues: CASSRDREFYGYTF. Full variable domain (rest looked up from reference TRBV5-4 and TRBJ1-2): ETGVTQSPTHLIKTRGQQVTLRCSSQSGHNTVSWYQQALGQGPQFIFQYYREEENGRGNFPPRFSGLQFPNYSSELNVNALELDDSALYLCASSRDREFYGYTFGSGTRLTVV.